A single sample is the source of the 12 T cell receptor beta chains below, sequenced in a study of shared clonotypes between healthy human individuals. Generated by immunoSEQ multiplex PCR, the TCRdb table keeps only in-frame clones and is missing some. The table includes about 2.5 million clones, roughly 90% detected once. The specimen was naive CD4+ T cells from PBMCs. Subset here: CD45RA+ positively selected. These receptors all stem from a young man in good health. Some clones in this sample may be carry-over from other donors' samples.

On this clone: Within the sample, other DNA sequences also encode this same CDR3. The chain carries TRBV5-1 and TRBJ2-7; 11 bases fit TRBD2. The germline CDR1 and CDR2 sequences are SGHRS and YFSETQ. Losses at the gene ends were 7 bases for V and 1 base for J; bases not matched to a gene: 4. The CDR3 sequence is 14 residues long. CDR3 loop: CASGGTSGSYEQYF. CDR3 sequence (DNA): TGCGCCAGCGGGGGGACTAGCGGATCCTACGAGCAGTACTTC.

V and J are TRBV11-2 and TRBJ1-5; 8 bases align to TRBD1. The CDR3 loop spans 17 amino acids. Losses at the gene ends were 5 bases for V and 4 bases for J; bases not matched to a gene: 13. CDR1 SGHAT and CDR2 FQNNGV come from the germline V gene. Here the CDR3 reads CASSPLTGTGINQPQHF. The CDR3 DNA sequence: TGTGCCAGCAGCCCCCTTACCGGGACAGGAATAAATCAGCCCCAGCATTTT.

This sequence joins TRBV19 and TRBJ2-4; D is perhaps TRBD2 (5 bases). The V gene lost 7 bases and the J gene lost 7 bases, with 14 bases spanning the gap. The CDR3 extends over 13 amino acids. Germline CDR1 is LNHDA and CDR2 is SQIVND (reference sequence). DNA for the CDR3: TGTGCCAGTACCCGTCCGGGGTGGAACATTCAGTACTTC. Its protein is CASTRPGWNIQYF.

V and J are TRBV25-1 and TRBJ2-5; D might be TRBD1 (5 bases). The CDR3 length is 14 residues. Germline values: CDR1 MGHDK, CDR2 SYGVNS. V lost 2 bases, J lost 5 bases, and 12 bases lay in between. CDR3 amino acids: CASSEGGKGETQYF. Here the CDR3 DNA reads TGTGCCAGCAGTGAAGGCGGCAAGGGGGAGACCCAGTACTTC. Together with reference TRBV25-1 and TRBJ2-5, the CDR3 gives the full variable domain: EADIYQTPRYLVIGTGKKITLECSQTMGHDKMYWYQQDPGMELHLIHYSYGVNSTEKGDLSSESTVSRIRTEHFPLTLESARPSHTSQYLCASSEGGKGETQYFGPGTRLLVL.

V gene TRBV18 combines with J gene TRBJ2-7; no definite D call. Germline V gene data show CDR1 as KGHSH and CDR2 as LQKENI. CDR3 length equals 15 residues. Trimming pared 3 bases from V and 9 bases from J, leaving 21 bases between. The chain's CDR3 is CASSPNSSSALGQYF. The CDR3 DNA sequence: TGTGCCAGCTCACCGAATTCGAGTAGTGCGCTAGGGCAGTACTTC.

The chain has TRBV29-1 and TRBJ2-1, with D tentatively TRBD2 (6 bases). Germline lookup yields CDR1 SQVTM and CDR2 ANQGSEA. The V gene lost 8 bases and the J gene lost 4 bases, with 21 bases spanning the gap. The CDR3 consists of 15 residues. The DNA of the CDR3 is TGCAGCACTGAATCGACTAGTAGGGTTTACAATGAGCAGTTCTTC. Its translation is CSTESTSRVYNEQFF.

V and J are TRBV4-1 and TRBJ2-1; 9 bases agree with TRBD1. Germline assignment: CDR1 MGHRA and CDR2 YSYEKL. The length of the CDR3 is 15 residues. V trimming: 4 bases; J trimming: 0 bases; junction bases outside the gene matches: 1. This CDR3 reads CASSPDRGSYNEQFF. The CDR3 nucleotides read TGCGCCAGCAGCCCGGACAGGGGCTCCTACAATGAGCAGTTCTTC.

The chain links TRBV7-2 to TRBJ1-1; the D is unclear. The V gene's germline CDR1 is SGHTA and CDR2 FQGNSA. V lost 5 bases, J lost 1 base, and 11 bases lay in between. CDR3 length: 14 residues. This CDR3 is CASSQDGRNTEAFF. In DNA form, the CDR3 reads TGTGCCAGCAGCCAGGACGGGAGGAACACTGAAGCTTTCTTT.

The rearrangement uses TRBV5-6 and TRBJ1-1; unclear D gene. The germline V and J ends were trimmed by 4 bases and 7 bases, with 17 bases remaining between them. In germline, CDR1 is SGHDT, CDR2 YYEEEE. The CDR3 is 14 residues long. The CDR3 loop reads CASSPHSGRGEAFF. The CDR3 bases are TGTGCCAGCAGCCCCCACTCCGGACGGGGTGAAGCTTTCTTT.

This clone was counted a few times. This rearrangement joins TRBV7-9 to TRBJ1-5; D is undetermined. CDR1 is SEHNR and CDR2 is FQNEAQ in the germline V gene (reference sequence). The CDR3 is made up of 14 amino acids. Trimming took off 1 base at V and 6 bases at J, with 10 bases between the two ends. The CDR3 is CASSLGGLGQPQHF. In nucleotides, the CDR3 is TGTGCCAGCAGCTTAGGGGGATTAGGTCAGCCCCAGCATTTT. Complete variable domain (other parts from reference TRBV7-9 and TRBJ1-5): DTGVSQNPRHKITKRGQNVTFRCDPISEHNRLYWYRQTLGQGPEFLTYFQNEAQLEKSRLLSDRFSAERPKGSFSTLEIQRTEQGDSAMYLCASSLGGLGQPQHFGDGTRLSIL.

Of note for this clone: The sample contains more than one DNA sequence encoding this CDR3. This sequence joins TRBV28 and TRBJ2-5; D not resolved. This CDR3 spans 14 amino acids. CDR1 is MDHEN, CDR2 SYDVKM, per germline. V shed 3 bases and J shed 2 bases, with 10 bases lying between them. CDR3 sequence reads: CASSFRTGQETQYF. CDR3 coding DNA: TGTGCCAGCAGTTTCCGGACCGGTCAAGAGACCCAGTACTTC.

CDR3 bases: TGCAGCGTGCGGGACAGCAGCAATCAGCCCCAGCATTTT. Translated, it gives CSVRDSSNQPQHF. This chain links TRBV29-1 with TRBJ1-5; the match to TRBD1 covers 7 bases. In germline, CDR1 is SQVTM, CDR2 ANQGSEA. The J segment lost 1 base and the V segment lost 6 bases, leaving 3 bases of the junction unmatched. This CDR3 comprises 13 residues. Supplemented by reference TRBV29-1 and TRBJ1-5, the full variable domain reads SAVISQKPSRDICQRGTSLTIQCQVDSQVTMMFWYRQQPGQSLTLIATANQGSEATYESGFVIDKFPISRPNLTFSTLTVSNMSPEDSSIYLCSVRDSSNQPQHFGDGTRLSIL.